These 23 T cell receptor beta chains share one sample of origin, sequenced in a study of cytomegalovirus exposure and HLA in healthy donors. Primers: 60 Vbeta forward and 13 Jbeta reverse. Assay used: immunoSEQ multiplex PCR; TCRdb lists only in-frame clones, some missing. The sample lists some 140,000 clones; approximately 80% were seen once. The sequenced sample was PBMCs. Receptor source: a man aged 25 to 40 in good health and CMV-seropositive.

This rearrangement joins TRBV5-1 to TRBJ2-1; D gene unclear. The V and J ends lost 0 bases and 4 bases respectively, with 11 bases between them. CDR1 and CDR2 from the germline V gene are SGHRS and YFSETQ. The CDR3 runs to 15 residues. CDR3 region: CASSLDFPDYNEQFF. CDR3 bases: TGCGCCAGCAGCTTGGATTTTCCAGATTACAATGAGCAGTTCTTC.

The chain employs TRBV2 and TRBJ1-4; 7 nucleotides agree with TRBD1. Losses at the gene ends were 7 bases for V and 4 bases for J; bases not matched to a gene: 12. The CDR3 has 16 amino acids. CDR1 and CDR2 (germline): SNHLY, FYNNEI. Here the CDR3 DNA reads TGTGCCAGCAATTCCGGGACAGTTATCGGTAATGAAAAACTGTTTTTT. Amino acids: CASNSGTVIGNEKLFF.

The count of this clone is one. The chain links TRBV29-1 to TRBJ2-3; 11 nucleotides agree with TRBD2. V lost 4 bases and J lost 3; bases outside the gene matches: 6. There are 15 residues in the CDR3. Germline V gene lookup returns CDR1 SQVTM and CDR2 ANQGSEA. In DNA form, the CDR3 reads TGCAGCGTTGTCCTAGCGGGGGGCTGGACAGATACGCAGTATTTT. It codes for CSVVLAGGWTDTQYF.

The gene calls are TRBV4-2 and TRBJ2-1; 11 nucleotides line up with TRBD2. The germline V gene has CDR1 LGHNA and CDR2 YNFKEQ. The trim removed 4 bases at V and 9 bases at J, leaving 8 bases unmatched. The CDR3 runs 15 residues. CDR3 sequence: CASSPLVAGGGEQFF. The CDR3 DNA reads TGTGCCAGCAGCCCGCTGGTAGCGGGAGGGGGTGAGCAGTTCTTC.

This sequence joins TRBV7-9 and TRBJ2-5; TRBD2 might be the D (5 bases). The CDR3 has 13 residues. Trimming took off 5 bases at V and 5 bases at J, with 12 bases between the two ends. Per the germline V gene, CDR1 is SEHNR and CDR2 is FQNEAQ (reference sequence). CDR3 region: CASSPRRGETQYF. The CDR3 coding sequence is TGTGCCAGCAGCCCCCGCCGCGGGGAGACCCAGTACTTC.

V gene TRBV25-1 combines with J gene TRBJ2-1, with 8 bases fitting TRBD1. The CDR3 sequence is 14 residues long. The germline V gene encodes CDR1 MGHDK and CDR2 SYGVNS. The trim removed 8 bases at V and 6 bases at J, leaving 9 bases unmatched. CDR3 amino acids: CASRLAGGFNEQFF. The CDR3, as DNA: TGTGCCAGCCGGCTGGCAGGGGGCTTCAATGAGCAGTTCTTC.

The gene calls are TRBV28 and TRBJ1-2; a possible D gene is TRBD1 (5 bases). CDR3 length: 13 amino acids. Germline V gives CDR1 MDHEN, CDR2 SYDVKM. Trimming took 3 bases from V and 9 from J, leaving 14 bases between them. This chain's CDR3 is CASSFGQGISYTF. CDR3 in DNA: TGTGCCAGCAGTTTTGGGCAGGGAATTAGCTACACCTTC.

V is TRBV9 and J is TRBJ2-1; 11 bases agree with TRBD2. From germline, CDR1 is SGDLS and CDR2 YYNGEE. The CDR3 is 16 amino acids. V lost 0 bases, J lost 9 bases, and 8 bases stayed unmatched. DNA of the CDR3: TGTGCCAGCAGCGTAGCTACTAGCGGGAGACTGGGTGAGCAGTTCTTC. It is translated as CASSVATSGRLGEQFF.

The rearrangement joins TRBV2 to TRBJ1-6, with 9 positions matching TRBD1. The trim removed 3 bases at V and 10 bases at J, leaving 10 bases unmatched. CDR3 length: 16 residues. Looked up from germline, CDR1 is SNHLY and CDR2 is FYNNEI. As DNA, the CDR3 is TGTGCCAGCAGTGAGTTAACCGGGACAGGGCGATCACCCCTCCACTTT. This codes for CASSELTGTGRSPLHF.

V is TRBV7-9 and J is TRBJ2-7; 9 nucleotides match TRBD2. With V trimmed by 3 bases and J by 5 bases, 11 bases remained unmatched. This CDR3 comprises 16 residues. CDR1 SEHNR and CDR2 FQNEAQ come from the germline V gene (reference sequence). This CDR3 is CASSFSGSRFGDEQYF. CDR3 in DNA: TGTGCCAGCAGCTTTAGCGGGAGCAGGTTCGGGGACGAGCAGTACTTC.

The chain employs TRBV7-3 and TRBJ2-1; D possibly corresponds to TRBD1 (6 bases). CDR1 and CDR2 (germline): SGHTA, FQGTGA. The CDR3 extends over 14 amino acids. V gave up 5 bases and J gave up 4 bases, with 12 bases separating them. As DNA, the CDR3 is TGTGCCAGCAGCAAGAAGGACAGTTACAATGAGCAGTTCTTC. Residues: CASSKKDSYNEQFF.

The chain couples TRBV15 to TRBJ1-2; D possibly corresponds to TRBD1 (5 bases). This CDR3 has 14 amino acids. Per the germline V gene, CDR1 is LNHNV and CDR2 is YYDKDF (reference sequence). Deletions cut 3 bases from V and 4 bases from J, with 12 bases between. The CDR3 loop is CATSSAGLTYGYTF. The CDR3 DNA is TGTGCCACCAGCAGTGCGGGACTCACCTATGGCTACACCTTC.

This clone occurred a few times. CDR3 coding DNA: TGTGCCAGCAGCTTCGGTCCGAACACTGAAGCTTTCTTT. Residues: CASSFGPNTEAFF. This rearrangement joins TRBV11-3 to TRBJ1-1; D gene ambiguous. CDR3 length equals 13 residues. Trimming shortened V by 3 bases and J by 1 base, and 6 bases separated the two germline ends. Germline loops: CDR1 SGHNT, CDR2 YENEEA.

The chain combines TRBV9 with TRBJ2-4; D is ambiguous. The CDR3 has 12 residues. Germline V CDR1 and CDR2: SGDLS, YYNGEE. V shed 7 bases and J shed 5 bases, with 10 bases lying between them. CDR3 residues: CASGAAENIQYF. In DNA, the CDR3 is TGTGCCAGCGGAGCAGCAGAAAACATTCAGTACTTC.

The J gene is TRBJ1-1, the V gene TRBV6-5, with D maybe TRBD1 (5 bases). The germline CDR1 and CDR2 sequences are MNHEY and SVGAGI. This CDR3 is built from 14 residues. V shed 0 bases and J shed 5 bases, with 10 bases lying between them. CDR3 sequence: CASSYSQVLTEAFF. The DNA of the CDR3 is TGTGCCAGCAGTTACTCACAGGTGTTGACTGAAGCTTTCTTT.

The chain has TRBV18 and TRBJ2-2; 10 nucleotides match TRBD2. The CDR3 covers 16 residues. V gave up 2 bases and J gave up 6 bases; unmatched junction bases: 6. CDR1 is KGHSH and CDR2 is LQKENI in the germline V gene. The CDR3 loop reads CASSPILAGEAGELFF. CDR3 sequence (DNA): TGTGCCAGCTCACCAATTCTAGCGGGAGAGGCCGGGGAGCTGTTTTTT. The whole variable domain, remainder taken from reference TRBV18 and TRBJ2-2, is NAGVMQNPRHLVRRRGQEARLRCSPMKGHSHVYWYRQLPEEGLKFMVYLQKENIIDESGMPKERFSAEFPKEGPSILRIQQVVRGDSAAYFCASSPILAGEAGELFFGEGSRLTVL.

The genes are TRBV5-1 and TRBJ1-6, with D perhaps matching TRBD1 (6 bases). The CDR3 runs to 15 residues. Germline V gene sequence: CDR1 SGHRS, CDR2 YFSETQ. V gave up 0 bases and J gave up 7 bases, with 11 bases separating them. The CDR3 region has the DNA TGCGCCAGCAGCTTGGCCGGGGGGCTGAATTCACCCCTCCACTTT. Translated, it gives CASSLAGGLNSPLHF.

The genes are TRBV2 and TRBJ2-1, with 9 bases lining up with TRBD2. This CDR3 contains 14 residues. The junction had 6 bases not matched to a gene; V was cut back by 8 bases and J by 4 bases. Germline CDR1 SNHLY, CDR2 FYNNEI. Here the CDR3 reads CASGSGRIYNEQFF. The CDR3 DNA is TGTGCCAGCGGCAGCGGGAGGATTTACAATGAGCAGTTCTTC.

This chain links TRBV7-2 with TRBJ1-4; D call uncertain. There are 16 residues in the CDR3. Per germline, CDR1 SGHTA and CDR2 FQGNSA. V lost 1 base, J lost 5 bases, and 14 bases lay in between. The CDR3 region is CASSLEARTGNEKLFF. The CDR3 nucleotides are TGTGCCAGCAGCTTAGAAGCTCGGACGGGAAATGAAAAACTGTTTTTT.

J is TRBJ2-2 and V is TRBV4-1, with D perhaps matching TRBD1 (5 bases). The CDR3 consists of 15 residues. V shed 3 bases and J shed 4 bases, with 12 bases lying between them. The germline V gene encodes CDR1 MGHRA and CDR2 YSYEKL. The CDR3 region has the DNA TGCGCCAGCAGCCAGGCGACAGAATCCACCGGGGAGCTGTTTTTT. It translates to CASSQATESTGELFF.

The chain links TRBV20-1 to TRBJ1-2; D not resolved. V dropped 4 bases and J dropped 1 base, with 4 bases sitting between them. The germline gives CDR1 DFQATT, CDR2 SNEGSKA (reference sequence). The CDR3 totals 11 residues. CDR3: CSAMYNYGYTF. CDR3 coding DNA: TGCAGTGCTATGTATAACTATGGCTACACCTTC.

V usage is TRBV30 and J usage is TRBJ2-1; 13 nucleotides match TRBD2. CDR3 length: 14 residues. J lost 8 bases, V lost 2 bases, and 3 bases had no gene match. Germline V gene data show CDR1 as GTSNPN and CDR2 as SVGIG (reference sequence). As DNA, the CDR3 is TGTGCCTGGAGTCGGACTAGCGGGAGCTATGAGCAGTTCTTC. Amino acids: CAWSRTSGSYEQFF.

The table lists this clone with a few counts. The rearrangement joins TRBV6-5 to TRBJ2-7; TRBD1 aligns across 10 bases. The CDR3 covers 15 residues. The germline gives CDR1 MNHEY, CDR2 SVGAGI. The junction had 6 bases not matched to a gene; V was cut back by 4 bases and J by 3 bases. The CDR3 protein is CASSSPGTGDYEQYF. CDR3 nucleotide sequence: TGTGCCAGCAGTTCCCCCGGGACAGGGGACTACGAGCAGTACTTC.